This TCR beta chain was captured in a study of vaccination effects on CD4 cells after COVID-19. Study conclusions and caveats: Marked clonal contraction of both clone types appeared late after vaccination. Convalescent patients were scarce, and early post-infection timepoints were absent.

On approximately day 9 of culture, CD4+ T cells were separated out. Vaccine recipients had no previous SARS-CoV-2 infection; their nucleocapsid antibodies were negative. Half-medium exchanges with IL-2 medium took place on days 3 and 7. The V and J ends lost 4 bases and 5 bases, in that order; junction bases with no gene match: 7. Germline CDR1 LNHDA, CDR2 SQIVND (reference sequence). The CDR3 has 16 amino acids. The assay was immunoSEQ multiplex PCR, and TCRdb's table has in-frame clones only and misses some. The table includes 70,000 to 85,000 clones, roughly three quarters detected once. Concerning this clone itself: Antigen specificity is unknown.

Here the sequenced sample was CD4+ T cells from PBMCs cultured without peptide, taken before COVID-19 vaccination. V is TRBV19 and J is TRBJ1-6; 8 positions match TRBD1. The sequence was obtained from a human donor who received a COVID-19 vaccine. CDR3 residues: CASSTIPGQDNSPLHF. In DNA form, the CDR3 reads TGTGCCAGTAGTACAATACCGGGACAGGATAATTCACCCCTCCACTTT.